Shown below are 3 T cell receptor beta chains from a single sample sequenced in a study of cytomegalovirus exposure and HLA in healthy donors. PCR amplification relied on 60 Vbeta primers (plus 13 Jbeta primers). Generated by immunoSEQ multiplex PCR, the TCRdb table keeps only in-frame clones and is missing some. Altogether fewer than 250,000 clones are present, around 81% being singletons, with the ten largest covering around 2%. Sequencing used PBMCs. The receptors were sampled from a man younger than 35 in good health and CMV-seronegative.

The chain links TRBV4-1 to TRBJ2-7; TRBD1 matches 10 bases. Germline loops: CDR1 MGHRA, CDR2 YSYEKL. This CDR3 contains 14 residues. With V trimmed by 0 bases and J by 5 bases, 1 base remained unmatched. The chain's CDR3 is CASSQEGTGDEQYF. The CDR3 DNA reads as TGCGCCAGCAGCCAAGAAGGGACAGGGGACGAGCAGTACTTC.

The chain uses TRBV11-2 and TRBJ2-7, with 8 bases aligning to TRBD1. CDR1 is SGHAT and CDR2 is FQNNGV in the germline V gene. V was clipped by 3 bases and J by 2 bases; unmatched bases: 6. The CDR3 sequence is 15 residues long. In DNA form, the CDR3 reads TGTGCCAGCAGCTTGGCGGCGGACAGGGCCTACGAGCAGTACTTC. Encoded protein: CASSLAADRAYEQYF.

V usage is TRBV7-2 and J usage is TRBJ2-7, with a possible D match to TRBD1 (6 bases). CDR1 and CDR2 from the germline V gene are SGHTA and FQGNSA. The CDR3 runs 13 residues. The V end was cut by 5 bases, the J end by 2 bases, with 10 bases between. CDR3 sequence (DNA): TGTGCCAGCAGCACTGGACAGACCTACGAGCAGTACTTC. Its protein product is CASSTGQTYEQYF.